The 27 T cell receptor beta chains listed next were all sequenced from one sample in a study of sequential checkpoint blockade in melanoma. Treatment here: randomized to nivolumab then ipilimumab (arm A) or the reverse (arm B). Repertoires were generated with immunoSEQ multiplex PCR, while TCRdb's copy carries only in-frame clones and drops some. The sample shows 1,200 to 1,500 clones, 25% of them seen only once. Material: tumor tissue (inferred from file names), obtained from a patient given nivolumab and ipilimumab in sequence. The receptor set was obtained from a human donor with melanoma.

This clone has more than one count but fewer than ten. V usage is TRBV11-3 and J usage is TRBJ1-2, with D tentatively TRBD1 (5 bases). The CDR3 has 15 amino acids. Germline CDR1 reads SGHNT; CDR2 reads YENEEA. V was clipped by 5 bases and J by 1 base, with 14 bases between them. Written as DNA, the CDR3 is TGTGCCAGCAGCCAATTCGGGGCGATTAACTATGGCTACACCTTC. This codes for CASSQFGAINYGYTF.

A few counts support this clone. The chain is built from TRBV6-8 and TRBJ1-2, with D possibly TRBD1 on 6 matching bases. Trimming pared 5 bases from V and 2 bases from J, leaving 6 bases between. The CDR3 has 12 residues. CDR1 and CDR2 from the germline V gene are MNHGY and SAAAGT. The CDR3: CASSGQNYGYTF. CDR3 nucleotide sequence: TGTGCCAGCAGTGGACAGAACTATGGCTACACCTTC.

For the CDR3, the DNA is TGTGCCAGCAGCTTAGGAATGTGGGACACTGAAGCTTTCTTT. This translates into CASSLGMWDTEAFF. The gene calls are TRBV11-3 and TRBJ1-1; no clear D gene. The length of the CDR3 is 14 residues. Germline values: CDR1 SGHNT, CDR2 YENEEA. V was trimmed by 1 base and J by 3 bases, leaving 9 bases between them.

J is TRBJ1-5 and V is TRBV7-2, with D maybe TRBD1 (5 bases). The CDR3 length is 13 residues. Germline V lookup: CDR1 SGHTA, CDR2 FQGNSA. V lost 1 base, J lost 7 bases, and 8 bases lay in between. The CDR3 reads CASSLVGQQPQHF. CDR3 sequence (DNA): TGTGCCAGCAGCTTAGTGGGGCAGCAGCCCCAGCATTTT. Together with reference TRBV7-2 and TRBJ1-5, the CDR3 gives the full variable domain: GAGVSQSPSNKVTEKGKDVELRCDPISGHTALYWYRQSLGQGLEFLIYFQGNSAPDKSGLPSDRFSAERTGGSVSTLTIQRTQQEDSAVYLCASSLVGQQPQHFGDGTRLSIL.

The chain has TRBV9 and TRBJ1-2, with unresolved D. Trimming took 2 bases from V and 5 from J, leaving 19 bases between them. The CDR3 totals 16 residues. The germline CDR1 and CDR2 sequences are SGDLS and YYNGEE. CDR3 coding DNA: TGTGCCAGCAGCGTCGAAGCAAGGACCCAGATATATGGCTACACCTTC. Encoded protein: CASSVEARTQIYGYTF.

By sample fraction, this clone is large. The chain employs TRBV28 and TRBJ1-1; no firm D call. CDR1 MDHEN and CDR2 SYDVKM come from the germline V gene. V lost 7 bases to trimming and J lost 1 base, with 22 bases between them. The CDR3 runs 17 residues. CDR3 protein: CASTFWGRVAKNTEAFF. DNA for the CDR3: TGTGCCAGCACCTTCTGGGGTAGGGTCGCCAAGAACACTGAAGCTTTCTTT.

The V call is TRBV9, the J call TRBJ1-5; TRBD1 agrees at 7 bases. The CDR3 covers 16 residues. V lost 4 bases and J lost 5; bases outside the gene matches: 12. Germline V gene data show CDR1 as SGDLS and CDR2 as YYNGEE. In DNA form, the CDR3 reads TGTGCCAGCAGCCCAGGGGGGAAGGGAGGTTATCAGCCCCAGCATTTT. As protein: CASSPGGKGGYQPQHF. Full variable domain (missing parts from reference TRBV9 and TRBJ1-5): DSGVTQTPKHLITATGQRVTLRCSPRSGDLSVYWYQQSLDQGLQFLIQYYNGEERAKGNILERFSAQQFPDLHSELNLSSLELGDSALYFCASSPGGKGGYQPQHFGDGTRLSIL.

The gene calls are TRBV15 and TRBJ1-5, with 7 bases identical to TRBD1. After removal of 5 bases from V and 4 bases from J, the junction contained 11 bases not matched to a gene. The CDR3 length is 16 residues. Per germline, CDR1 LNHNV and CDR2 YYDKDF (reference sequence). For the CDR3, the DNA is TGTGCCACCAGCGGGACAGCGCGTTACCAGAATCAGCCCCAGCATTTT. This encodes CATSGTARYQNQPQHF.

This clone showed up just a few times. The CDR3 region has the DNA TGTGCCAGCAGTTACTCGCAAAACACTGAAGCTTTCTTT. Its translation: CASSYSQNTEAFF. V is TRBV6-8 and J is TRBJ1-1; D uncertain. The CDR3 is 13 residues long. V lost 0 bases, J lost 2 bases, and 4 bases lay in between. CDR1 is MNHGY, CDR2 SAAAGT, per germline.

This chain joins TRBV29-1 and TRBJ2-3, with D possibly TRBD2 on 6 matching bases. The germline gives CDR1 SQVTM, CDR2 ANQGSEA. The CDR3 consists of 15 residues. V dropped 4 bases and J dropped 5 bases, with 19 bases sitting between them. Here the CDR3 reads CSVADLAYRGDTQYF. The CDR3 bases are TGCAGCGTTGCGGATCTAGCGTATCGGGGAGATACGCAGTATTTT.

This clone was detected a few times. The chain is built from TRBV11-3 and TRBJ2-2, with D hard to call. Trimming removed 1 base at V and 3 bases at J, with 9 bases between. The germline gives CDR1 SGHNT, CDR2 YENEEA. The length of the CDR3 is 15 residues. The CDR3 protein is CASSLGGVDTGELFF. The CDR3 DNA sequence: TGTGCCAGCAGCTTAGGTGGGGTTGACACCGGGGAGCTGTTTTTT.

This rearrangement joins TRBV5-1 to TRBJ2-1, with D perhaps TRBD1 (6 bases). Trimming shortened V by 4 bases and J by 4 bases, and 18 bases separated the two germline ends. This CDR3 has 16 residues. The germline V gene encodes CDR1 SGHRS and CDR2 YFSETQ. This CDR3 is CASSRTPKGVYNEQFF. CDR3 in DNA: TGCGCCAGCAGCCGGACCCCAAAGGGGGTATACAATGAGCAGTTCTTC.

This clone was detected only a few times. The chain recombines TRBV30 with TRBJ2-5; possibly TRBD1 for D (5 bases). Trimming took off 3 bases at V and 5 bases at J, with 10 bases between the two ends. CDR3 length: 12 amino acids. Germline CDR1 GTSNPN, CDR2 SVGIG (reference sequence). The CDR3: CAWSAAGETQYF. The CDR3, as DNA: TGTGCCTGGAGCGCGGCAGGGGAGACCCAGTACTTC. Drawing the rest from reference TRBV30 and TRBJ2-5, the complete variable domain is SQTIHQWPATLVQPVGSPLSLECTVEGTSNPNLYWYRQAAGRGLQLLFYSVGIGQISSEVPQNLSASRPQDRQFILSSKKLLLSDSGFYLCAWSAAGETQYFGPGTRLLVL.

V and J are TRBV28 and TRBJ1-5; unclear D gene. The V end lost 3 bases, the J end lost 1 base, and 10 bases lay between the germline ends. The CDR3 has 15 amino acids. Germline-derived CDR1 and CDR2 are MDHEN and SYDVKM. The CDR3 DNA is TGTGCCAGCAGTTTCCTCGGTGCCAGCAATCAGCCCCAGCATTTT. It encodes CASSFLGASNQPQHF.

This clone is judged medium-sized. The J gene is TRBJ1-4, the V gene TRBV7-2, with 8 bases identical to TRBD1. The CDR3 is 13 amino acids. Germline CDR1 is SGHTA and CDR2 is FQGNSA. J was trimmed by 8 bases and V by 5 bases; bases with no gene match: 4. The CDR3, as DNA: TGTGCCAGCAGCCGGACAGGGTCCGAAAAACTGTTTTTT. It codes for CASSRTGSEKLFF.

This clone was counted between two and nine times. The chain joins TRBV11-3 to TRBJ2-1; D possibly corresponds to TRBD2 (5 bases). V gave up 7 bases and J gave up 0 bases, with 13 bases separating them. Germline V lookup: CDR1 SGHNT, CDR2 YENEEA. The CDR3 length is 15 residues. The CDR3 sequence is CASKRAGYSYNEQFF. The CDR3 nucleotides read TGTGCCAGCAAACGGGCGGGTTACTCCTACAATGAGCAGTTCTTC.

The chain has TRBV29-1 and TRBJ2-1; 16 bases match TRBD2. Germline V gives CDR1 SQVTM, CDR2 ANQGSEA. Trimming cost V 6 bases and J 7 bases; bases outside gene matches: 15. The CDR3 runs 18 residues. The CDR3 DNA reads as TGCAGCGTGCTCTCGGGGACTAGCGGGAGGGCCAGTTCGAATGAGCAGTTCTTC. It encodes CSVLSGTSGRASSNEQFF.

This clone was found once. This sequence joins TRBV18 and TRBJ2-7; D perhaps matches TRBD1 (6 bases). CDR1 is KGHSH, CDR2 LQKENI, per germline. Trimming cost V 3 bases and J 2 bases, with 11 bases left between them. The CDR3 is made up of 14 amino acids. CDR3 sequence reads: CASSPTGEPYEQYF. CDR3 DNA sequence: TGTGCCAGCTCACCGACAGGAGAACCCTACGAGCAGTACTTC.

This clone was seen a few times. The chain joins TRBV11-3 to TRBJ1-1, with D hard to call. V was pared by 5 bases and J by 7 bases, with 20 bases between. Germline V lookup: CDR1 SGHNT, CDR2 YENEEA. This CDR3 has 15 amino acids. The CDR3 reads CASSTSSTDEVEAFF. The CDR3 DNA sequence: TGTGCCAGCAGCACCTCCTCTACAGACGAGGTTGAAGCTTTCTTT.

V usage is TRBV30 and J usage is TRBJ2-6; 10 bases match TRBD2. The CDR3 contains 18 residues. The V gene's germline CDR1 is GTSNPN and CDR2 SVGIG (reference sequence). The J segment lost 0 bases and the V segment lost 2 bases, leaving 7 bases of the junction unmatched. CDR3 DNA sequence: TGTGCCTGGAGTCCCCGACTAGCGGGTATCTCTGGGGCCAACGTCCTGACTTTC. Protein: CAWSPRLAGISGANVLTF.

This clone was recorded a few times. The CDR3 nucleotides are TGTGCCAGCACAAGGCTAACAGAGAATGAAAAACTGTTTTTT. Protein: CASTRLTENEKLFF. The chain couples TRBV11-3 to TRBJ1-4, with unresolved D. The V and J ends lost 7 bases and 5 bases respectively, with 14 bases between them. Germline assignment: CDR1 SGHNT and CDR2 YENEEA. The CDR3 loop spans 14 amino acids.

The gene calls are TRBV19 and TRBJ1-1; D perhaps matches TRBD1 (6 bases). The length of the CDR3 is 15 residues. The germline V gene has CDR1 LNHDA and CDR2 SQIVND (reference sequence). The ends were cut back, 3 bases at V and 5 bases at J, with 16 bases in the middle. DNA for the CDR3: TGTGCCAGTAGTATGGTCGGGGGCCGGGGGACTGAAGCTTTCTTT. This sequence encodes CASSMVGGRGTEAFF.

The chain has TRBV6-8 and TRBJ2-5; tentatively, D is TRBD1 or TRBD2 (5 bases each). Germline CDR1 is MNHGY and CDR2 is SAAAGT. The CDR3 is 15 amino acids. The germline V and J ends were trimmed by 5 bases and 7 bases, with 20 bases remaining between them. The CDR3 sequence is CASSHTRGGGVTQYF. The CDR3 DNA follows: TGTGCCAGCAGTCACACAAGGGGTGGGGGAGTGACCCAGTACTTC.

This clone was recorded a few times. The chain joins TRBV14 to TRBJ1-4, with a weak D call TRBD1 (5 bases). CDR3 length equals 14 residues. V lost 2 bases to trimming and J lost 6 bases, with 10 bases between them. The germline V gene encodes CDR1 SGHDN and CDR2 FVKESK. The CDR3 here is CASSQSQGHEKLFF. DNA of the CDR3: TGTGCCAGCAGCCAATCCCAGGGTCATGAAAAACTGTTTTTT.

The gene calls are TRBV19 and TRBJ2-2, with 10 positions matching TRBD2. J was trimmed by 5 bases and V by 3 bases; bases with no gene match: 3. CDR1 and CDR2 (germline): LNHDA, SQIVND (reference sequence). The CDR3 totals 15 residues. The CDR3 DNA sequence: TGTGCCAGTAGTATCGGTAGCGGGAGGACCGGGGAGCTGTTTTTT. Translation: CASSIGSGRTGELFF.

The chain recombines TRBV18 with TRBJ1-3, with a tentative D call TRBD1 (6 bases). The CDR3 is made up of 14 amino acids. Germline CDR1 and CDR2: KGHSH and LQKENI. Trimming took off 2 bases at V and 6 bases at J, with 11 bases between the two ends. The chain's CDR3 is CASSPWTDENTIYF. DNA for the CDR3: TGTGCCAGCTCACCATGGACAGACGAAAACACCATATATTTT.

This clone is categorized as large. For the CDR3, the DNA is TGTGCCACCAGCAGAGATCGGGGGGCGGGGGGCACTGAAGCTTTCTTT. This sequence encodes CATSRDRGAGGTEAFF. The gene calls are TRBV15 and TRBJ1-1, with D possibly TRBD1 on 6 matching bases. The CDR3 contains 16 residues. Trimming took 0 bases from V and 4 from J, leaving 15 bases between them. CDR1 and CDR2 from the germline V gene are LNHNV and YYDKDF (reference sequence).